The rows below give T cell receptor beta chains drawn from one sample of a study of control samples from healthy donors and cancer patients. Sequenced by immunoSEQ multiplex PCR; TCRdb stores in-frame clones only, minus some. The table includes 40,000 to 50,000 clones, about 95% detected once. Sequencing was done on a sample of blood. The source of these receptors is a man aged 60 to 69 in good health. CDR3s include the opening cysteine and the closing phenylalanine or tryptophan. Each record gives: D gene, J gene, V gene, CDR3 protein, CDR3 DNA. A D gene is named only where the DNA matches it firmly.

D gene: TRBD1; J gene: TRBJ2-5; V gene: TRBV7-3; CDR3 protein: CASSLWGQEKETQYF; CDR3 DNA: TGTGCCAGCAGCTTATGGGGACAGGAGAAAGAGACCCAGTACTTC
D gene: .; J gene: TRBJ2-7; V gene: TRBV6-5; CDR3 protein: CASTRPGIYEQYF; CDR3 DNA: TGTGCCAGCACCCGCCCGGGAATCTACGAGCAGTACTTC
D gene: TRBD1; J gene: TRBJ1-4; V gene: TRBV28; CDR3 protein: CASSSLGSGTGTEKLFF; CDR3 DNA: TGTGCCAGCAGTTCTTTAGGATCCGGGACAGGGACTGAAAAACTGTTTTTT
D gene: .; J gene: TRBJ2-1; V gene: TRBV28; CDR3 protein: CASSSSRFEQFF; CDR3 DNA: TGTGCCAGCAGTTCCTCTAGATTTGAGCAGTTCTTC
D gene: .; J gene: TRBJ1-4; V gene: TRBV29-1; CDR3 protein: CSVSGQNEKLFF; CDR3 DNA: TGCAGCGTTTCCGGACAGAATGAAAAACTGTTTTTT
D gene: TRBD2; J gene: TRBJ2-1; V gene: TRBV19; CDR3 protein: CASSIARDYSFQYNEQFF; CDR3 DNA: TGTGCCAGTAGTATAGCCCGGGACTATTCATTCCAATACAATGAGCAGTTCTTC
D gene: TRBD1; J gene: TRBJ1-3; V gene: TRBV30; CDR3 protein: CAWSMFGTGSGNTIYF; CDR3 DNA: TGTGCCTGGAGTATGTTCGGGACAGGCTCTGGAAACACCATATATTTT
D gene: .; J gene: TRBJ1-1; V gene: TRBV12-3/TRBV12-4; CDR3 protein: CASSVVGGTEAFF; CDR3 DNA: TGTGCCAGCAGTGTGGTTGGGGGGACTGAAGCTTTCTTT
D gene: TRBD1; J gene: TRBJ2-5; V gene: TRBV7-9; CDR3 protein: CASSLRTGSRETQYF; CDR3 DNA: TGTGCCAGCAGCTTACGGACAGGGAGCAGGGAGACCCAGTACTTC
D gene: TRBD1; J gene: TRBJ2-3; V gene: TRBV29-1; CDR3 protein: CSVRTGVSTDTQYF; CDR3 DNA: TGCAGCGTCCGAACAGGGGTCAGCACAGATACGCAGTATTTT
D gene: TRBD1; J gene: TRBJ2-1; V gene: TRBV28; CDR3 protein: CASSPSTGGYNEQFF; CDR3 DNA: TGTGCCAGCAGTCCCTCGACAGGGGGATACAATGAGCAGTTCTTC
D gene: TRBD1; J gene: TRBJ1-5; V gene: TRBV2; CDR3 protein: CASSDGQAYQPQHF; CDR3 DNA: TGTGCCAGCAGTGATGGACAGGCCTATCAGCCCCAGCATTTT